This T cell receptor (beta chain) came from a study of blood T cell repertoires in COVID-19. Turning to the study itself: The United States, Italy and Spain were the sources of the acute and convalescent COVID-19 samples. PBMCs, B-cell-depleted T cells, or T cells provided the cDNA or gDNA that made up the material.

Original analysis: Reference gene primer amplification gave estimated nucleated cell counts. Data came from immunoSEQ multiplex PCR; TCRdb stores just in-frame clones and leaves some out. The DNA gave D and trimming, while V, J and clone size come from that table. The sample carries tens of thousands of clones, approximately 79% recorded once. CDR1 and CDR2 from the germline V gene are SGDLS and YYNGEE. This CDR3 has 12 amino acids. Between the trimmed V and J ends, which lost 3 bases and 14 bases, there was a span of 15 bases. Sequenced input: peripheral blood. The chain uses TRBV9 and TRBJ1-3; D might be TRBD1 (5 bases). This TCR came from a human donor in a cohort sampled during active COVID-19. The CDR3 loop reads CASSASGGSVYF. CDR3 nucleotides: TGTGCCAGCAGCGCTAGTGGGGGGTCGGTATATTTT.